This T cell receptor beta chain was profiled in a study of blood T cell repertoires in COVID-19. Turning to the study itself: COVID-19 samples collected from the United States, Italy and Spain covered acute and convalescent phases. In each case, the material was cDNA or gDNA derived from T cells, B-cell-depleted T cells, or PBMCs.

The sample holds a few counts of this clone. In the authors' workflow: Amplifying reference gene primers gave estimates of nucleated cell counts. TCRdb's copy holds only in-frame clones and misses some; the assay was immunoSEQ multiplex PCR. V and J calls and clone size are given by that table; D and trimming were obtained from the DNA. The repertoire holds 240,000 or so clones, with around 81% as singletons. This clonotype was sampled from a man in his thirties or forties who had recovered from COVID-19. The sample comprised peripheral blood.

CDR3 coding DNA: TGTGCCAGCACCTCTTGGGACAGGGGGCATGATGAAGCTTTCTTT. It yields the protein CASTSWDRGHDEAFF. The chain joins TRBV7-9 to TRBJ1-1; 12 nucleotides align to TRBD1. The CDR3 extends over 15 amino acids. CDR1 and CDR2 from the germline V gene are SEHNR and FQNEAQ (reference sequence). With V trimmed by 7 bases and J by 7 bases, 10 bases remained unmatched.